Presented here are 5 T cell receptor beta chains from one specimen sequenced in a study of blood T cell repertoires in COVID-19. This table comes from immunoSEQ multiplex PCR, and its TCRdb copy is limited to in-frame clones, with some not included. The data contain around 140,000 clones, approximately 87% of them singletons. The specimen sequenced was PBMCs or T cells enriched from blood (not recorded which). The receptors shown here come from a man in his sixties who had recovered from COVID-19.

The chain joins TRBV6-5 to TRBJ1-5; D is perhaps TRBD1 (6 bases). The CDR3 runs to 12 residues. Trimming left V 6 bases short and J 9 bases short, with 12 bases between. Germline CDR1 and CDR2: MNHEY and SVGAGI. CDR3 in DNA: TGTGCCAGCAGGGCAGGGGCCGGGCCCCAGCATTTT. This sequence encodes CASRAGAGPQHF.

This clone appeared a single time. The chain carries TRBV11-2 and TRBJ2-7, with TRBD1 identical over 8 bases. Trimming cost V 4 bases and J 0 bases; bases outside gene matches: 5. The CDR3 loop spans 15 amino acids. Germline assignment: CDR1 SGHAT and CDR2 FQNNGV. Written as DNA, the CDR3 is TGTGCCAGCAGCTCGTGGGACAGGTCCTCCTACGAGCAGTACTTC. Its translation: CASSSWDRSSYEQYF.

The rearrangement joins TRBV18 to TRBJ1-5; possible D gene TRBD1, 6 bases. This CDR3 is 17 amino acids long. CDR1 is KGHSH, CDR2 LQKENI, per germline. V was pared by 3 bases and J by 7 bases, with 22 bases between. The CDR3 DNA follows: TGTGCCAGCTCACCGGCCGGGGGGGCTAGAAGCTCCCAGCCCCAGCATTTT. Protein: CASSPAGGARSSQPQHF.

This clone was counted only a few times. The V gene is TRBV4-2, the J gene TRBJ2-2; TRBD2 matches 10 bases. The CDR3 contains 15 residues. J gave up 10 bases and V 5 bases, and 10 bases lay outside the gene matches. The germline V gene has CDR1 LGHNA and CDR2 YNFKEQ. The CDR3 sequence is CASSSGVAGGLELFF. In DNA, the CDR3 is TGTGCCAGCAGCTCCGGGGTAGCGGGAGGCCTGGAGCTGTTTTTT.

The chain links TRBV5-6 to TRBJ1-6; tentative D call: TRBD1 (6 bases). The CDR3 contains 16 residues. Germline values: CDR1 SGHDT, CDR2 YYEEEE. Deletions cut 9 bases from V and 7 bases from J, with 23 bases between. CDR3 protein: CATNADAQGWNSPLHF. In nucleotides, the CDR3 is TGTGCCACCAACGCGGACGCACAGGGATGGAATTCACCCCTCCACTTT.